This T cell receptor beta chain was recovered during a study of a mutant IDH1 vaccine in newly diagnosed glioma. Across the whole study: Treated patients had a mean age of around 40 years and a sex split that was around 60% male and 37.5% female.

Clones were sequenced by immunoSEQ multiplex PCR, and TCRdb holds only the in-frame ones, with some missing. The table records some 42,000 clones, roughly 80% of them present only once. Study-wide results and caveats: Whatever changes occurred in top peripheral T cell clonotypes seemed unrelated to pseudoprogression.

On this clone itself: Antigen unknown.

CDR3 length equals 13 residues. V lost 4 bases and J lost 10, with 11 bases in between. Germline-derived CDR1 and CDR2 are KGHSH and LQKENI. Time point in this sample: week 23, last vaccination. Vaccine doses each comprised 300 ug of mutant IDH1 20-mer peptide, with topical imiquimod. The donor cohort comprised cases of new WHO grade 3 or 4 IDH1-mutant, ATRX-lost astrocytoma. This rearrangement joins TRBV18 to TRBJ1-6, with D perhaps matching TRBD1 (6 bases). This TCR came from a man aged 50-59 years with glioma. The material was PBMCs, obtained from a glioma patient whose treatment included an IDH1 peptide vaccine. CDR3 in amino acids: CASSRGAFSPLHF. CDR3 bases: TGTGCCAGCTCACGGGGGGCCTTCTCACCCCTCCACTTT.